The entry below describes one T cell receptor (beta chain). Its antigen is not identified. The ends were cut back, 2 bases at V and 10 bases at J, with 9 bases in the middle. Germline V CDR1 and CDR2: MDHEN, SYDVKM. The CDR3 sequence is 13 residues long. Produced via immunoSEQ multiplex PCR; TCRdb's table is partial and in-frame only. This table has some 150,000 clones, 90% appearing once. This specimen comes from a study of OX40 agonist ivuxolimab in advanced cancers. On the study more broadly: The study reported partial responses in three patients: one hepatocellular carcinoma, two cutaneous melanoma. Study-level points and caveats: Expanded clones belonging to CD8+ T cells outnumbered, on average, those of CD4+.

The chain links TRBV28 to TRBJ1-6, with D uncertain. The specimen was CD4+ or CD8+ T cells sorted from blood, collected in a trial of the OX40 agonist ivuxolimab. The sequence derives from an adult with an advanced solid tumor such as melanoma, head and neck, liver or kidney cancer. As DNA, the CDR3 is TGTGCCAGCAGTTTAATAAGGGAGTCACCCCTCCACTTT. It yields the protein CASSLIRESPLHF. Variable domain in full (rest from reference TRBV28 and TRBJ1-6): DVKVTQSSRYLVKRTGEKVFLECVQDMDHENMFWYRQDPGLGLRLIYFSYDVKMKEKGDIPEGYSVSREKKERFSLILESASTNQTSMYLCASSLIRESPLHFGNGTRLTVT.